One sample yielded the 26 T cell receptor beta chains listed below, sequenced in a study of T cell repertoires in cytomegalovirus infection. What these receptors recognize is not known. Using its own MiXCR run on the reads, TCRdb lists one record per CDR3 protein. In the table there are 800,000 to 950,000 distinct CDR3 sequences, around a third of which are singletons. Material: cultured CD8+ T cells from PBMCs, obtained from culture after CMV antigen stimulation. The receptors come from a human donor in good health (CMV status not recorded). Some clones in this sample may be carry-over from other donors' samples.

This chain connects TRBV27 to TRBJ1-4; D is ambiguous. This CDR3 contains 15 residues. The V end lost 4 bases, the J end lost 1 base, and 10 bases lay between the germline ends. Looked up from germline, CDR1 is MNHEY and CDR2 is SMNVEV (reference sequence). The CDR3 DNA reads TGTGCCAGCAGTTCCCTACAGAGAACTAATGAAAAACTGTTTTTT. Translated: CASSSLQRTNEKLFF. Combining the CDR3 with reference TRBV27 and TRBJ1-4 gives the whole variable domain EAQVTQNPRYLITVTGKKLTVTCSQNMNHEYMSWYRQDPGLGLRQIYYSMNVEVTDKGDVPEGYKVSRKEKRNFPLILESPSPNQTSLYFCASSSLQRTNEKLFFGSGTQLSVL.

The chain combines TRBV19 with TRBJ2-2, with a tentative D call TRBD2 (5 bases). V was shortened by 4 bases and J by 1 base, with 19 bases between the two germline ends. The CDR3 is 18 residues long. From germline, CDR1 is LNHDA and CDR2 SQIVND (reference sequence). This CDR3 is CASSTLLGGEKNTGELFF. The CDR3 DNA follows: TGTGCCAGTAGTACCCTACTAGGTGGCGAGAAGAACACCGGGGAGCTGTTTTTT.

A few counts support this clonotype. The chain uses TRBV7-9 and TRBJ2-2, with D possibly being TRBD1 or TRBD2 (5 bases each). The germline V gene encodes CDR1 SEHNR and CDR2 FQNEAQ (reference sequence). The V gene lost 6 bases and the J gene lost 5 bases, with 10 bases spanning the gap. CDR3 length: 13 amino acids. The CDR3 coding sequence is TGTGCCAGCAGGCCCGGGGCTACCGGGGAGCTGTTTTTT. Amino acids: CASRPGATGELFF.

V and J are TRBV6-5 and TRBJ2-4, with D perhaps matching TRBD1 (5 bases). The CDR3 loop spans 13 amino acids. V gave up 4 bases and J gave up 8 bases, with 12 bases separating them. Per germline, CDR1 MNHEY and CDR2 SVGAGI. Here the CDR3 reads CASSFQGQDIQYF. DNA for the CDR3: TGTGCCAGCAGTTTCCAGGGCCAGGACATTCAGTACTTC.

The gene calls are TRBV6-2 or TRBV6-3 and TRBJ2-3; 10 positions agree with TRBD2. Germline V gene data show CDR1 as MNHEY and CDR2 as SVGEGT. Trimming at V came to 8 bases and at J to 4 bases, leaving 6 bases not matched to a gene. This CDR3 has 14 residues. The CDR3 DNA is TGTGCCAGCGAGAGCGGGGGGGCAGCAGATACGCAGTATTTT. This sequence encodes CASESGGAADTQYF.

V is TRBV6-1 and J is TRBJ2-7; D uncertain. The V end was cut by 1 base, the J end by 1 base, with 11 bases between. The CDR3 totals 15 residues. CDR1 is MNHNS, CDR2 SASEGT, per germline. For the CDR3, the DNA is TGTGCCAGCAGTGAAGAACGAGAGGCGTCCTACGAGCAGTACTTC. This encodes CASSEEREASYEQYF.

V and J are TRBV7-9 and TRBJ2-1; 7 bases fit TRBD2. Looked up from germline, CDR1 is SEHNR and CDR2 is FQNEAQ (reference sequence). CDR3 length equals 15 residues. Trimming removed 4 bases from V and 9 bases from J; junction bases left unmatched: 12. This CDR3 reads CASSSRGGTGSEQFF. The CDR3 DNA sequence: TGTGCCAGCAGCTCCCGCGGGGGAACGGGGAGTGAGCAGTTCTTC.

V is TRBV27 and J is TRBJ1-5, with a weak D call TRBD1 (5 bases). The germline V and J ends were trimmed by 3 bases and 6 bases, with 9 bases remaining between them. The CDR3 is made up of 13 amino acids. Germline CDR1 MNHEY, CDR2 SMNVEV (reference sequence). CDR3 in DNA: TGTGCCAGCAGTTTGACAGTATCTCAGCCCCAGCATTTT. Translated, it gives CASSLTVSQPQHF.

The J gene is TRBJ1-1, the V gene TRBV19; unclear D gene. CDR1 and CDR2 (germline): LNHDA, SQIVND (reference sequence). The CDR3 contains 13 residues. Trimming cost V 3 bases and J 1 base, with 6 bases left between them. CDR3 protein: CASSISPNTEAFF. In nucleotides, the CDR3 is TGTGCCAGTAGTATTAGCCCGAACACTGAAGCTTTCTTT. The full variable domain, completed using reference TRBV19 and TRBJ1-1, is DGGITQSPKYLFRKEGQNVTLSCEQNLNHDAMYWYRQDPGQGLRLIYYSQIVNDFQKGDIAEGYSVSREKKESFPLTVTSAQKNPTAFYLCASSISPNTEAFFGQGTRLTVV.

This sequence joins TRBV6-2 or TRBV6-3 and TRBJ2-1; weak D call: TRBD1 (5 bases). The CDR3 runs to 15 residues. The V end was cut by 2 bases, the J end by 2 bases, with 10 bases between. CDR1 is MNHEY, CDR2 SVGEGT, per germline. CDR3 in DNA: TGTGCCAGCAGTTACGGCAGGGTAACCTACAATGAGCAGTTCTTC. Protein sequence: CASSYGRVTYNEQFF.

As regards this clonotype: A junction end diverges from the germline sequence, so it may reflect a read error. The J gene is TRBJ2-1, the V gene TRBV25-1, with D possibly TRBD2 on 6 matching bases. The germline V gene has CDR1 MGHDK and CDR2 SYGVNS. The CDR3 extends over 15 amino acids. In DNA form, the CDR3 reads TGTGCCAGCAGTGAGGGGGGTCGTGCCTACAATGAGCAGCTCTTC. It codes for CASSEGGRAYNEQLF.

The chain links TRBV4-2 to TRBJ1-2; 7 bases are a match to TRBD1. This CDR3 region has 15 residues. J was trimmed by 4 bases and V by 1 base; bases with no gene match: 6. Germline V lookup: CDR1 LGHNA, CDR2 YNFKEQ. The DNA of the CDR3 is TGTGCCAGCAGCCAAGCCTTGCAGGGGGGCTATGGCTACACCTTC. This sequence encodes CASSQALQGGYGYTF.

The chain couples TRBV20-1 to TRBJ2-7; TRBD1 aligns across 7 bases. The CDR3 sequence is 15 residues long. With V trimmed by 3 bases and J by 0 bases, 8 bases remained unmatched. The germline V gene encodes CDR1 DFQATT and CDR2 SNEGSKA (reference sequence). The CDR3 loop reads CSARLTGTDSYEQYF. The CDR3 nucleotides read TGCAGTGCTAGGCTAACCGGGACAGACTCCTACGAGCAGTACTTC.

The table lists this clonotype with many counts. The V and J genes are TRBV7-6 and TRBJ2-1; D may correspond to TRBD1 or TRBD2 (5 bases each). V was shortened by 0 bases and J by 4 bases, with 7 bases between the two germline ends. The CDR3 consists of 14 residues. Per germline, CDR1 SGHVS and CDR2 FNYEAQ. CDR3: CASSLAGEYNEQFF. For the CDR3, the DNA is TGTGCCAGCAGCTTAGCGGGGGAGTACAATGAGCAGTTCTTC.

About this clonotype itself: A read error may account for a junction end that differs from germline. The rearrangement links TRBV28 to TRBJ2-5, with a possible D match to TRBD2 (6 bases). The length of the CDR3 is 19 residues. Germline CDR1 reads MDHEN; CDR2 reads SYDVKM. CDR3 coding DNA: TGTGCCAACAGTTCTGTAGAATCGGCCGGTCCCGGGGGCCAAGAGACCCAGTACTTC. Translated, it gives CANSSVESAGPGGQETQYF.

A word on this clonotype: Possible read error: a much larger clone is one base away. The genes are TRBV7-6 and TRBJ2-3; D may be TRBD1 or TRBD2 (5 bases each). Trimming pared 5 bases from V and 6 bases from J, leaving 24 bases between. This CDR3 region has 17 residues. Germline-derived CDR1 and CDR2 are SGHVS and FNYEAQ. CDR3 bases: TGTGCCAGCAGCCTTATACACACGCCGGGACCCTGGGATACGCAGTATTTT. It specifies CASSLIHTPGPWDTQYF.

This rearrangement joins TRBV2 to TRBJ2-2; D gene unclear. Germline V gene data show CDR1 as SNHLY and CDR2 as FYNNEI. The CDR3 covers 14 residues. The ends were cut back, 7 bases at V and 0 bases at J, with 9 bases in the middle. The CDR3 protein is CASTWTSNTGELFF. DNA for the CDR3: TGTGCCAGCACCTGGACGTCGAACACCGGGGAGCTGTTTTTT.

The chain employs TRBV12-3 or TRBV12-4 and TRBJ2-1; D is perhaps TRBD2 (5 bases). There are 13 residues in the CDR3. Trimming left V 6 bases short and J 5 bases short, with 11 bases between. The CDR3 sequence: CASRRTEHNEQFF. The DNA of the CDR3 is TGTGCCAGCAGGAGGACTGAACACAATGAGCAGTTCTTC.

The gene calls are TRBV24-1 and TRBJ1-2; D gene uncertain. Germline CDR1 is KGHDR and CDR2 is SFDVKD. The CDR3 length is 12 residues. The V and J ends lost 7 bases and 2 bases respectively, with 7 bases between them. Here the CDR3 reads CATRALNYGYTF. CDR3 DNA sequence: TGTGCCACCAGAGCGCTGAACTATGGCTACACCTTC.

This clonotype was recorded a few times. V usage is TRBV4-1 and J usage is TRBJ2-3; TRBD1 matches 8 bases. Per germline, CDR1 MGHRA and CDR2 YSYEKL. The CDR3 consists of 16 residues. Trimming removed 0 bases from V and 3 bases from J; junction bases left unmatched: 5. CDR3 region: CASSQEGQAGTDTQYF. For the CDR3, the DNA is TGCGCCAGCAGCCAAGAGGGACAGGCCGGAACAGATACGCAGTATTTT.

This clonotype was seen a handful of times. As DNA, the CDR3 is TGTGCCAGCATGCCCGGGACAGCTTTCTCCTATGGCTACACCTTC. Protein sequence: CASMPGTAFSYGYTF. The chain is built from TRBV27 and TRBJ1-2; 7 nucleotides match TRBD1. Per the germline V gene, CDR1 is MNHEY and CDR2 is SMNVEV (reference sequence). This CDR3 is built from 15 residues. J was trimmed by 4 bases and V by 7 bases; bases with no gene match: 12.

The J gene is TRBJ2-3, the V gene TRBV19, with D perhaps matching TRBD2 (7 bases). Germline V gene data show CDR1 as LNHDA and CDR2 as SQIVND (reference sequence). V shed 10 bases and J shed 4 bases, with 15 bases lying between them. The CDR3 length is 13 residues. CDR3 amino acids: CATKGGASDTQYF. CDR3 nucleotide sequence: TGTGCCACCAAAGGGGGGGCCTCAGATACGCAGTATTTT. Full variable domain (outside the CDR3, taken from reference TRBV19 and TRBJ2-3): DGGITQSPKYLFRKEGQNVTLSCEQNLNHDAMYWYRQDPGQGLRLIYYSQIVNDFQKGDIAEGYSVSREKKESFPLTVTSAQKNPTAFYLCATKGGASDTQYFGPGTRLTVL.

The chain carries TRBV7-2 and TRBJ2-3; TRBD2 matches at 7 bases. Germline-derived CDR1 and CDR2 are SGHTA and FQGNSA. The V and J ends lost 5 bases and 0 bases, in that order; junction bases with no gene match: 8. The CDR3 is 16 residues long. The CDR3 reads CASSPGMRGSTDTQYF. The CDR3 DNA follows: TGTGCCAGCAGCCCAGGCATGCGGGGGAGCACAGATACGCAGTATTTT.

This clonotype was seen at least ten times. The V gene is TRBV27, the J gene TRBJ2-5, with D possibly being TRBD1 (6 bases). The V gene's germline CDR1 is MNHEY and CDR2 SMNVEV (reference sequence). The CDR3 length is 16 residues. V lost 5 bases and J lost 2, with 18 bases in between. The CDR3 reads CASSQRIGTPQETQYF. In nucleotides, the CDR3 is TGTGCCAGCAGTCAAAGGATCGGGACACCGCAAGAGACCCAGTACTTC.

In this sample, this clonotype turned up a few times. The DNA for the CDR3 is TGTGCCAGCAGTCCGGGAGGTCACCCAGAGACCCAGTACTTC. It yields the protein CASSPGGHPETQYF. The chain employs TRBV27 and TRBJ2-5; 7 bases line up with TRBD2. The ends lost 5 bases at V and 4 bases at J; junction bases unmatched: 7. Per germline, CDR1 MNHEY and CDR2 SMNVEV (reference sequence). This CDR3 has 14 amino acids.

This sequence joins TRBV7-8 and TRBJ1-2, with D possibly being TRBD1 (5 bases). CDR1 and CDR2 (germline): SGHVS, FQNEAQ. CDR3 size: 15 residues. Trimming took 1 base from V and 4 from J, leaving 13 bases between them. DNA of the CDR3: TGTGCCAGCAGCTTAGATCTGGGGCTCGGCTATGGCTACACCTTC. This codes for CASSLDLGLGYGYTF. The variable domain in full, completed from reference TRBV7-8 and TRBJ1-2, reads GAGVSQSPRYKVAKRGQDVALRCDPISGHVSLFWYQQALGQGPEFLTYFQNEAQLDKSGLPSDRFFAERPEGSVSTLKIQRTQQEDSAVYLCASSLDLGLGYGYTFGSGTRLTVV.